The clone carrying this T cell receptor beta chain has a single count. Trimming stripped 3 bases from V and 6 bases from J, with 17 bases between. Germline values: CDR1 LNHNV, CDR2 YYDKDF (reference sequence). The CDR3 is 16 residues long. Under the authors' procedure: Reference gene primer amplification yielded estimated nucleated cell counts. The method was immunoSEQ multiplex PCR; TCRdb's version includes in-frame clones alone and lacks a portion of them. From that table come the V and J calls and clone size; the DNA was used to work out D and trimming. The profile covers 210,000 or so clones, with roughly 86% appearing a single time and approximately 5.1% taken by the ten largest. These data come from a study of blood T cell repertoires in COVID-19. Study-wide context: Sites in the United States, Italy and Spain provided acute and convalescent COVID-19 samples. The cDNA or gDNA used as material had been derived from T cells, B-cell-depleted T cells, or PBMCs.

The sample consisted of peripheral blood. V gene TRBV15 combines with J gene TRBJ1-4; D is undetermined. The receptor was isolated from a woman in her seventies with active or convalescent COVID-19. The CDR3 DNA sequence: TGTGCCACCAGCAGGGCCTCCGGGGTTAAGTATGAAAAACTGTTTTTT. Its protein is CATSRASGVKYEKLFF.